A single sample is the source of the 27 T cell receptor beta chains below, sequenced in a study of synovial regulatory T cells in juvenile arthritis. Profiling relied on immunoSEQ multiplex PCR, and the TCRdb table lists in-frame clones only, not all of them. Its table lists 9,000 to 10,000 clones. Sequences were obtained from Treg cells from blood. The sample's subset: remaining (HLA-DR-negative) circulating blood Treg cells. These receptors originate from a donor aged 2-29 years with juvenile idiopathic arthritis.

V is TRBV29-1 and J is TRBJ1-4. The germline gives CDR1 SQVTM, CDR2 ANQGSEA. CDR3 length: 13 amino acids. Only the protein is on record. CDR3 sequence reads: CSVDSRIPGKLFF.

The genes are TRBV6-6 and TRBJ2-7; TCRdb's D gene call, TRBD1, goes unchecked for lack of DNA. This CDR3 has 15 amino acids. The protein alone is recorded here. Germline CDR1 is MNHNY and CDR2 is SVGAGI (reference sequence). This CDR3 is CASSGDRESPYEQYF.

The chain combines TRBV2 with TRBJ2-1; lacking DNA, the TRBD2 call made by TCRdb goes unchecked. CDR1 is SNHLY and CDR2 is FYNNEI in the germline V gene. This CDR3 has 14 residues. No DNA sequence was recorded. Here the CDR3 reads CASSVFSAYNEQFF.

The rearrangement uses TRBV28 and TRBJ1-1. The length of the CDR3 is 15 residues. No DNA sequence is on record. Germline V gene lookup returns CDR1 MDHEN and CDR2 SYDVKM. CDR3 amino acids: CASSFLGLLNTEAFF.

The chain links TRBV25-1 to TRBJ1-2; TCRdb's D gene call, TRBD1, goes unchecked for lack of DNA. This CDR3 comprises 17 residues. No DNA accompanies this entry. Germline V gene sequence: CDR1 MGHDK, CDR2 SYGVNS. The CDR3 is CASSRSGTGGWSYGYTF.

The chain uses TRBV18 and TRBJ2-7; the D call of TRBD1 rests on TCRdb alone, since no DNA is present to check it. CDR1 is KGHSH, CDR2 LQKENI, per germline. The CDR3 is 16 amino acids. Only the protein is available. The CDR3 sequence: CASSPSRAQSLYEQYF.

The rearrangement uses TRBV5-6 and TRBJ2-7; with no DNA, the TCRdb D assignment of TRBD1 cannot be verified. Germline V gives CDR1 SGHDT, CDR2 YYEEEE. CDR3 length: 11 amino acids. The DNA sequence is not available. CDR3 protein: CASSQAYEQYF.

The V call is TRBV5-1, the J call TRBJ2-5; the D gene TCRdb calls, TRBD1, cannot be checked with no DNA. The CDR3 is made up of 18 amino acids. The record lacks a DNA sequence. Germline CDR1 SGHRS, CDR2 YFSETQ. CDR3: CASSLDIWGLPPGETQYF.

J is TRBJ2-1 and V is TRBV6-6; TCRdb gives TRBD2 as the D gene, but with no DNA this cannot be confirmed. CDR3 size: 15 residues. A DNA sequence was not provided. Germline loops: CDR1 MNHNY, CDR2 SVGAGI (reference sequence). This CDR3 reads CASSAIDSQYNEQFF.

The CDR3 spells CSVGGTRGSYEQYF. This chain links TRBV29-1 with TRBJ2-7. From germline, CDR1 is SQVTM and CDR2 ANQGSEA. This CDR3 is 14 amino acids long. The DNA is not on file.

The rearrangement links TRBV19 to TRBJ1-1. Germline values: CDR1 LNHDA, CDR2 SQIVND (reference sequence). This CDR3 comprises 14 residues. No coding sequence is recorded. The CDR3 is CASSTHWDSFAAFF.

The gene calls are TRBV5-1 and TRBJ1-2. CDR3 length: 15 residues. DNA is not on record. Germline V gene lookup returns CDR1 SGHRS and CDR2 YFSETQ. The CDR3 sequence: CASSLVGGAPYGYTF.

The chain combines TRBV14 with TRBJ2-1; TCRdb outputs TRBD2, but without DNA this stays unchecked. CDR1 and CDR2 (germline): SGHDN, FVKESK. This CDR3 is built from 16 residues. No DNA accompanies this entry. Here the CDR3 reads CASSPRLSGGANEQFF.

The rearrangement joins TRBV20-1 to TRBJ2-3; TCRdb designates TRBD1, a call that cannot be tested without DNA. Germline CDR1 DFQATT, CDR2 SNEGSKA (reference sequence). The CDR3 totals 11 residues. No DNA is listed. The CDR3 reads CSATATDTQYF.

The V call is TRBV10-3, the J call TRBJ1-1; TCRdb's D call, TRBD1, is unchecked because there is no DNA. The length of the CDR3 is 14 residues. No DNA has been recorded. Germline assignment: CDR1 ENHRY and CDR2 SYGVKD. CDR3 sequence reads: CAISKGQANTEAFF.

The chain recombines TRBV28 with TRBJ2-5; there is no DNA to check the TCRdb D call of TRBD2. The germline CDR1 and CDR2 sequences are MDHEN and SYDVKM. The CDR3 runs to 19 residues. The coding DNA is unavailable. The CDR3 loop is CASSYRLWRGGLTWETQYF.

This clone registers medium-sized by frequency. V usage is TRBV4-3 and J usage is TRBJ1-3; without DNA, the TCRdb call of TRBD1 cannot be checked. The CDR3 consists of 17 residues. No DNA has been recorded. The germline gives CDR1 LGHNA, CDR2 YSLEER. The CDR3 is CASSQDSGQGFGNTIYF.

This CDR3 is CSVERGASLFF. The chain is built from TRBV29-1 and TRBJ1-4. Germline loops: CDR1 SQVTM, CDR2 ANQGSEA. CDR3 length: 11 amino acids. Only the protein is on record.

The chain has TRBV18 and TRBJ1-3; TCRdb reports TRBD1, a call that lacks DNA to check it against. From germline, CDR1 is KGHSH and CDR2 LQKENI. The CDR3 covers 14 residues. No DNA was logged. The CDR3 sequence is CASSPSTRGNTIYF.

The V call is TRBV7-9, the J call TRBJ1-2; TCRdb proposes TRBD1, but this gene call is untestable without DNA. Germline CDR1 is SEHNR and CDR2 is FQNEAQ (reference sequence). This CDR3 spans 15 amino acids. A DNA sequence was not provided. The CDR3: CASSSTTGVSGGYTF. The whole variable domain, filled in from reference TRBV7-9 and TRBJ1-2, reads DTGVSQNPRHKITKRGQNVTFRCDPISEHNRLYWYRQTLGQGPEFLTYFQNEAQLEKSRLLSDRFSAERPKGSFSTLEIQRTEQGDSAMYLCASSSTTGVSGGYTFGSGTRLTVV.

The chain links TRBV18 to TRBJ1-1; the TRBD1 assignment by TCRdb is unverifiable without DNA. CDR3 length: 13 amino acids. Only the protein sequence is given. Germline V CDR1 and CDR2: KGHSH, LQKENI. The chain's CDR3 is CASSDIQGAEAFF.

CDR3 in amino acids: CASSEKWGASQYF. The chain combines TRBV6-1 with TRBJ2-4. The CDR3 is made up of 13 amino acids. DNA for this receptor is not on file. Per the germline V gene, CDR1 is MNHNS and CDR2 is SASEGT.

The chain combines TRBV7-9 with TRBJ2-2. CDR1 is SEHNR, CDR2 FQNEAQ, per germline (reference sequence). The CDR3 length is 13 residues. Only the protein is on record. The CDR3 spells CASSLVPSGELFF. The full variable domain, with the rest looked up from reference TRBV7-9 and TRBJ2-2, is DTGVSQNPRHKITKRGQNVTFRCDPISEHNRLYWYRQTLGQGPEFLTYFQNEAQLEKSRLLSDRFSAERPKGSFSTLEIQRTEQGDSAMYLCASSLVPSGELFFGEGSRLTVL.

The chain uses TRBV2 and TRBJ2-5; TCRdb selects TRBD1, and the lack of DNA leaves this call unchecked. Germline V gives CDR1 SNHLY, CDR2 FYNNEI. The CDR3 consists of 12 residues. No DNA is listed. CDR3 sequence reads: CASSPVQDTQYF.

V gene TRBV12-5 combines with J gene TRBJ2-3; absent DNA, TCRdb's TRBD1 call cannot be checked. Germline V lookup: CDR1 LGHNT, CDR2 FRNRAP. This CDR3 is 16 amino acids long. No DNA sequence is on record. CDR3 sequence reads: CASGLVLAGGLDTQYF.

This clone is deemed medium-sized by its frequency. The chain recombines TRBV10-3 with TRBJ1-1. The CDR3 spans 13 residues. The protein alone is recorded here. Germline CDR1 reads ENHRY; CDR2 reads SYGVKD. The CDR3 is CALRQGGNTEAFF.

This sequence joins TRBV6-6 and TRBJ1-1; TCRdb returns TRBD1, unconfirmable since there is no DNA. Germline V gene sequence: CDR1 MNHNY, CDR2 SVGAGI (reference sequence). The CDR3 extends over 15 amino acids. DNA for this receptor is not on file. The CDR3: CASSWDSLLNTEAFF.